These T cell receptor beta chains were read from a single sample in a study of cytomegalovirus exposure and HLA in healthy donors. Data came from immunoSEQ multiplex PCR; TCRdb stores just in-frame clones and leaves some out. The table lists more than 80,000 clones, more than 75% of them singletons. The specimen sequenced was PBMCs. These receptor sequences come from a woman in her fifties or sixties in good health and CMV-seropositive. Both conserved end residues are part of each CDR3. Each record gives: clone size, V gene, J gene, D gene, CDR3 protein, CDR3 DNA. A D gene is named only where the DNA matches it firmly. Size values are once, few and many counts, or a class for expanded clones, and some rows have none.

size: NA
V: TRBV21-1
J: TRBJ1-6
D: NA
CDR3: CASSKVLGPSSYNSPLHF
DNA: TGTGCCAGCAGCAAAGTACTGGGGCCCAGCTCCTATAATTCACCCCTCCACTTT

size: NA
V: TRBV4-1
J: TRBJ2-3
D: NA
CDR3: CAALEEGRGRISSTDTQYF
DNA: TGCGCCGCCCTTGAGGAAGGGCGGGGGCGGATCTCTAGCACAGATACGCAGTATTTT

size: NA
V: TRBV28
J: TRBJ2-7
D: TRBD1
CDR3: CASSLTVQGAYEQYF
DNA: TGTGCCAGCAGTTTAACCGTACAGGGGGCCTACGAGCAGTACTTC

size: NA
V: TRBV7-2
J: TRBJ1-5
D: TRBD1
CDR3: CASSLEQGVNQPQHF
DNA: TGTGCCAGCAGCTTAGAACAGGGGGTGAATCAGCCCCAGCATTTT

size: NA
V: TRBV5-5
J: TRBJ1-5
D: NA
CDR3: CASSRDTSNQPQHF
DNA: TGTGCCAGCAGCCGGGACACTAGCAATCAGCCCCAGCATTTT

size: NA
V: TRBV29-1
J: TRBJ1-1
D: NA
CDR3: CSGLRSAEAFF
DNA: TGCAGCGGGTTGCGGAGCGCTGAAGCTTTCTTT

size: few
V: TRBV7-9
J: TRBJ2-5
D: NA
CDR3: CASSLIEVTQYF
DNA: TGTGCCAGCAGCTTAATAGAGGTGACCCAGTACTTC

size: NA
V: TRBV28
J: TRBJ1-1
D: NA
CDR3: CASRRIQGRMNTEAFF
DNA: TGTGCCAGCAGACGTATTCAGGGGCGGATGAACACTGAAGCTTTCTTT

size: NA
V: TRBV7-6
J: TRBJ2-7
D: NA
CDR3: CASSPGASTTYEQYF
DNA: TGTGCCAGCAGCCCGGGAGCCTCTACTACTTACGAGCAGTACTTC

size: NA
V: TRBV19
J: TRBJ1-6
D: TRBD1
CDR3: CASRGTGYNSPLHF
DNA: TGTGCCAGTAGAGGGACAGGATATAATTCACCCCTCCACTTT

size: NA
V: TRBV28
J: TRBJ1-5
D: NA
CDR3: CASTPDPGNSNQPQHF
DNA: TGTGCCAGCACCCCAGACCCAGGGAATAGCAATCAGCCCCAGCATTTT

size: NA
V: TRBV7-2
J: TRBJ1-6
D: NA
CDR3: CASSFPGSPLHF
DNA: TGTGCCAGCAGCTTCCCCGGGTCGCCCCTCCACTTT

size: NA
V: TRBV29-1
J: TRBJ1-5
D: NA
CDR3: CSVGGGGQPQHF
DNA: TGCAGCGTTGGGGGCGGGGGTCAGCCCCAGCATTTT

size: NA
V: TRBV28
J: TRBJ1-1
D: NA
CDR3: CASSQGTPNTEAFF
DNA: TGTGCCAGCAGCCAAGGGACTCCTAACACTGAAGCTTTCTTT

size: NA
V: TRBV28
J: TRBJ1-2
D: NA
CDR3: CASSLGGRAYGYTF
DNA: TGTGCCAGCAGTTTAGGGGGCAGGGCCTATGGCTACACCTTC

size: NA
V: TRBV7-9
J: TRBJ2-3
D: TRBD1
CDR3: CASRDRVSTDTQYF
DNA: TGTGCCAGCCGAGACAGGGTGTCGACAGATACGCAGTATTTT

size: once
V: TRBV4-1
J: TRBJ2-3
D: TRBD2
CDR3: CASSHPLAGSADTQYF
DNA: TGCGCCAGCAGCCACCCATTAGCGGGTTCAGCAGATACGCAGTATTTT

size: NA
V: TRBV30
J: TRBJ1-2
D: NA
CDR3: CAWSVYRENYGYTF
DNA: TGTGCCTGGAGTGTATATCGGGAGAACTATGGCTACACCTTC

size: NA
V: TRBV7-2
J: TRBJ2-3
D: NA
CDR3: CASSLANLPRDTQYF
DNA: TGTGCCAGCAGCTTAGCTAACCTACCGAGGGATACGCAGTATTTT

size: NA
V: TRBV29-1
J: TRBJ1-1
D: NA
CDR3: CSVERALVTEAFF
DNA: TGCAGCGTTGAGCGGGCTTTGGTCACTGAAGCTTTCTTT

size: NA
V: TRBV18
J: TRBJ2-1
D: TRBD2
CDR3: CASSPRLAGGVFF
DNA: TGTGCCAGCTCACCACGGCTAGCGGGCGGTGTATTCTTC

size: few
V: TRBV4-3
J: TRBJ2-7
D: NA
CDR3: CASSQDLTVYEQYF
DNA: TGCGCCAGCAGCCAAGATTTAACAGTCTACGAGCAGTACTTC

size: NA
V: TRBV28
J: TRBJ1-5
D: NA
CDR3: CASSTFGGSGNQPQHF
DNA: TGTGCCAGCAGCACATTTGGGGGGAGCGGCAATCAGCCCCAGCATTTT

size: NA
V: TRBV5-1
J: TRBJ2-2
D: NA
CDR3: CASSLAMGGTGELFF
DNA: TGCGCCAGCAGCTTGGCTATGGGGGGCACCGGGGAGCTGTTTTTT

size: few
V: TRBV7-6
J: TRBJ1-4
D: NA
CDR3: CASSFGQGYEKLFF
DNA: TGTGCCAGCAGCTTTGGGCAGGGGTATGAAAAACTGTTTTTT

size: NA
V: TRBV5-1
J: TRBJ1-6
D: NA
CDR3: CASSLGPETSYNSPLHF
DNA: TGCGCCAGCAGCTTGGGGCCAGAGACAAGCTATAATTCACCCCTCCACTTT

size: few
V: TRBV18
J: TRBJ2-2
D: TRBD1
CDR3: CASSRTGRGAGELFF
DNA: TGTGCCAGCTCACGGACAGGGAGAGGGGCCGGGGAGCTGTTTTTT

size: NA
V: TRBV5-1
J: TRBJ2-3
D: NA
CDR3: CASSLTGVTDTQYF
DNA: TGCGCCAGCAGCTTGACTGGAGTCACAGATACGCAGTATTTT

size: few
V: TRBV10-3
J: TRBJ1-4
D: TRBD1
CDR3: CAISTGQGSEEKLFF
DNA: TGTGCCATCAGTACGGGACAGGGTAGCGAAGAAAAACTGTTTTTT

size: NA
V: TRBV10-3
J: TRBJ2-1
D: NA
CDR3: CAITRESGYNEQFF
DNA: TGTGCCATCACACGGGAAAGCGGTTACAATGAGCAGTTCTTC

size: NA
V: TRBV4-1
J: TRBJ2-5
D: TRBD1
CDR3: CASSHVGQGMGASGTQYF
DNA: TGCGCCAGCAGCCACGTGGGACAGGGGATGGGTGCGTCTGGGACCCAGTACTTC

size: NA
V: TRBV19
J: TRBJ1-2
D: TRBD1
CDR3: CASSSPGQGNYGYTF
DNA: TGTGCCAGTAGTTCCCCGGGACAGGGGAACTATGGCTACACCTTC

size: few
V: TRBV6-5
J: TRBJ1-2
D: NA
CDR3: CASSMDGDPNYGYTF
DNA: TGTGCCAGCAGTATGGACGGGGATCCTAACTATGGCTACACCTTC

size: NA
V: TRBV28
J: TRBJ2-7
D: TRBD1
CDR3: CASSPNDRAKGGNEQYF
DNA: TGTGCCAGCAGCCCTAATGACAGGGCCAAAGGGGGAAACGAGCAGTACTTC

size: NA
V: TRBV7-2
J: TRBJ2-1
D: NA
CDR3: CASSPGVSYNEQFF
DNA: TGTGCCAGCAGCCCCGGGGTCTCCTACAATGAGCAGTTCTTC

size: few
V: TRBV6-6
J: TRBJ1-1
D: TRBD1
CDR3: CASSIGQGGSTEAFF
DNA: TGTGCCAGCAGTATAGGACAGGGGGGGAGCACTGAAGCTTTCTTT

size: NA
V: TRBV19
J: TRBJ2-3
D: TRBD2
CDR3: CASSIGFLAGGITDTQYF
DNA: TGTGCCAGTAGTATAGGGTTCCTAGCGGGGGGGATCACAGATACGCAGTATTTT

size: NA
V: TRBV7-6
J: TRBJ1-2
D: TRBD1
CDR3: CASSATGANYGYTF
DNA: TGTGCCAGCAGCGCAACAGGGGCCAACTATGGCTACACCTTC

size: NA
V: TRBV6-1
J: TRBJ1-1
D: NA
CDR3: CASSESGGAYTEAFF
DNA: TGTGCCAGCAGTGAATCCGGAGGGGCTTACACTGAAGCTTTCTTT

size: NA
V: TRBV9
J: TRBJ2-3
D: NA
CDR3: CASSVAGASSTDTQYF
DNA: TGTGCCAGCAGCGTAGCAGGGGCTAGCAGCACAGATACGCAGTATTTT

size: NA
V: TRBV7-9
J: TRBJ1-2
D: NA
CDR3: CASSLITVHGYTF
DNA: TGTGCCAGCAGCTTAATTACAGTGCATGGCTACACCTTC

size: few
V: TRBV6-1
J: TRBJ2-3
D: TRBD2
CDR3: CASSRFGGAIDTQYF
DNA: TGTGCCAGCAGCCGTTTCGGGGGGGCCATAGATACGCAGTATTTT

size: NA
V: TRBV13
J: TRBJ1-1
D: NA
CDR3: CASSPDPGGLDTEAFF
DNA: TGTGCCAGCAGCCCAGACCCGGGGGGATTAGACACTGAAGCTTTCTTT

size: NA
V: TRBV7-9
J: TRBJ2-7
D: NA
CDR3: CSSSFLLYEQYF
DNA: TGTTCCAGCAGCTTCCTACTCTACGAGCAGTACTTC

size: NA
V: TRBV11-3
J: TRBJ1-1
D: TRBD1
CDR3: CASSPGTDLNTEAFF
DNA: TGTGCCAGCAGCCCTGGGACAGACTTGAACACTGAAGCTTTCTTT